The rows below give T cell receptor beta chains drawn from one sample of a study of vaccination and CD4 T cells after COVID-19. Each CDR3 protein is one row after TCRdb ran MiXCR on the PCR reads. Of 20,000 to 25,000 distinct CDR3 sequences detected, 46% appear once; the ten largest clones hold approximately 13%. These TCRs are of unknown antigen specificity. Sequencing was performed on CD4+ T cells from blood, cultured in vitro, taken about 7 months after SARS-CoV-2 vaccination. The receptor set was obtained from a human donor who had recovered from COVID-19. The CDR3 runs from the conserved cysteine through the conserved F or W. The D gene is left open where the match is weak. Clone size appears in some rows only: once, few, many, or a class for an expanded clone.

v_call,d_call,clone_size,j_call,cdr3_nt,cdr3_aa
TRBV11-2,TRBD2,few,TRBJ2-7,TGTGCCAGCAGCGGGCGACTAGCGGGGCCCTACGAGCAGTACTTC,CASSGRLAGPYEQYF
TRBV20-1,.,.,TRBJ1-1,TGCAGTGCCGGCAGGGGTTCGGCTGAAGCTTTCTTT,CSAGRGSAEAFF
TRBV15,TRBD1,.,TRBJ2-2,TGTGCCACCAGCAATGGCGGACAGGGCGACACCGGGGAGCTGTTTTTT,CATSNGGQGDTGELFF
TRBV6-1,.,.,TRBJ2-2,TGTGCCAGCAGTGAATCTGCGCTGTCAGGGAACACCGGGGAGCTGTTTTTT,CASSESALSGNTGELFF
TRBV6-1,.,few,TRBJ1-2,TGTGCCAGCAGTGGCCCCCCGCAGGGAAACTATGGCTACACCTTC,CASSGPPQGNYGYTF
TRBV10-2,.,.,TRBJ2-5,TGCGCCAGCAGGACGAACAGGGCCGGGGAGACCCAGTACTTC,CASRTNRAGETQYF
TRBV7-8,.,.,TRBJ2-3,TGTGCCAGCAGCTTAGATTCGAGCACAGATACGCAGTATTTT,CASSLDSSTDTQYF
TRBV7-2,TRBD1,.,TRBJ2-3,TGTGCCAGCAGCTACGGGACAGGGGTGGGGGATACGCAGTATTTT,CASSYGTGVGDTQYF
TRBV7-9,TRBD1,.,TRBJ1-2,TGTGCCAGCAGCCTTGGGGCAGGGGGCGATGGTGGCTACACCTTC,CASSLGAGGDGGYTF
TRBV10-3,TRBD1,.,TRBJ2-3,TGTGCCAGCAATCCGGGACAGGGAGTTACAGATACGCAGTATTTT,CASNPGQGVTDTQYF
TRBV19,.,.,TRBJ1-1,TGTGCCAGTATCCTTCGGGGGACCTCTCGGGCTTTCTTT,CASILRGTSRAFF
TRBV10-3,TRBD1,.,TRBJ1-5,TGTGCCACCCATGCAGGGGGGATGGAGGCCCAGCATTTT,CATHAGGMEAQHF
TRBV2,TRBD1,medium-sized,TRBJ2-3,TGTGCCAGCAGCCGGGACAGAGGCACAGATACGCAGTATTTT,CASSRDRGTDTQYF
TRBV6-2/TRBV6-3,TRBD1,once,TRBJ2-7,TGTGCCAGCGGCTATAACATCTTGACAGGGCAGTACGAGCAGTACTTC,CASGYNILTGQYEQYF
TRBV6-1,TRBD1,few,TRBJ1-5,TGTGCCAGCAGTACCGATGGACAGGGCGGGCGGCCCCAGCATTTT,CASSTDGQGGRPQHF
TRBV7-2,.,.,TRBJ2-7,TGTGCCAGCAGCTTTGACAGAAACTCCTACGAGCAGTACTTC,CASSFDRNSYEQYF
TRBV20-1,TRBD1,.,TRBJ1-6,TGCAGTGCTAGCACCGGGACAGGGTATTCACCCCTCCACTTT,CSASTGTGYSPLHF
TRBV7-2,TRBD1,.,TRBJ2-7,TGTGCCAGCAGCTCACTTACCGGGACAGGGATGTGGGAGCAGTACTTC,CASSSLTGTGMWEQYF
TRBV7-9,.,.,TRBJ2-3,TGTGCCAGCAGCTTAGGGACTCAGTATAGGGGCACAGATACGCAGTATTTT,CASSLGTQYRGTDTQYF
TRBV20-1,TRBD1,.,TRBJ1-1,TGCAGTGCCCTTAGACAGGGCACAGCTTTCTTT,CSALRQGTAFF
TRBV6-1,.,.,TRBJ2-5,TGTGCCACTCCCCCGGAGACCCAGTACTTC,CATPPETQYF
TRBV29-1,TRBD1,once,TRBJ1-1,TGCAGCGTTCATCGACAGGGTATGAACACTGAAGCTTTCTTT,CSVHRQGMNTEAFF
TRBV29-1,.,few,TRBJ2-5,TGCAGCGTTGAGAGGGGGGGGCGTGAGACCCAGTACTTC,CSVERGGRETQYF
TRBV20-1,TRBD2,.,TRBJ2-7,TGCAGTGCAAGGAAATCGGGACTAGCGGGAGTTAACTACGAGCAGTACTTC,CSARKSGLAGVNYEQYF